The TCR beta chain under discussion was sequenced for a study of OX40 agonist ivuxolimab in advanced cancers. Overall study context: Dose-escalation patients had hepatocellular carcinoma, melanoma, renal cell or head and neck cancer.

With 5 bases clipped from V and 11 bases from J, the junction kept 12 bases outside the gene matches. From germline, CDR1 is SGHVS and CDR2 FQNEAQ. This CDR3 has 14 residues. Clones were sequenced by immunoSEQ multiplex PCR, and TCRdb holds only the in-frame ones, with some missing. The table lists about 110,000 clones, around 93% of them singletons. This TCR derives from an adult with an advanced solid tumor such as melanoma, head and neck, liver or kidney cancer. The chain joins TRBV7-8 to TRBJ1-1, with 9 bases aligning to TRBD1. The sequenced sample was CD4+ or CD8+ T cells sorted from blood, obtained in a trial of the OX40 agonist ivuxolimab. CDR3 amino acids: CASSPTEGQGYAFF. CDR3 DNA sequence: TGTGCCAGCAGCCCCACCGAAGGACAGGGGTATGCTTTCTTT.